The 30 T cell receptor beta chains listed next were all sequenced from one sample in a study of Graves' ophthalmopathy and Graves' hyperthyroidism. Using RNA transcripts, the TCR beta CDR3 regions were amplified. The library came from an HTBI-primed first-round RT-PCR and a second-round multiplex PCR. TCRdb reanalysed the multiplex PCR reads using MiXCR and keeps one entry per CDR3 protein. The sample includes around 400,000 distinct CDR3 sequences, roughly 21% of them seen just once. The sequenced material came from peripheral blood. These receptor sequences come from a woman younger than 30 with stable Graves' hyperthyroidism.

This clonotype was recorded at least ten times. The chain couples TRBV6-6 to TRBJ2-7; 8 nucleotides align to TRBD2. The germline gives CDR1 MNHNY, CDR2 SVGAGI (reference sequence). V shed 6 bases and J 6 bases; nucleotides not matched to a gene: 10. The CDR3 is made up of 14 amino acids. CDR3 amino acids: CASSQREPHVEQYF. CDR3 coding DNA: TGTGCCAGCAGCCAGCGGGAGCCGCATGTCGAGCAGTACTTC.

This clonotype was detected many times. The chain couples TRBV6-1 to TRBJ2-1; maybe TRBD2 (6 bases). Germline CDR1 is MNHNS and CDR2 is SASEGT. Trimming took off 3 bases at V and 2 bases at J, with 11 bases between the two ends. There are 15 residues in the CDR3. For the CDR3, the DNA is TGTGCCAGCAGTGACGGTAGCGGTCCCTACAATGAGCAGTTCTTC. Amino acid sequence: CASSDGSGPYNEQFF.

This clonotype was picked up many times. V usage is TRBV12-3 or TRBV12-4 and J usage is TRBJ1-2; 7 nucleotides align to TRBD1. The CDR3 is made up of 13 amino acids. Trimming cost V 6 bases and J 8 bases; bases outside gene matches: 9. CDR3 residues: CASRGTAYSGYTF. CDR3 nucleotides: TGTGCCAGCAGAGGGACAGCCTATTCAGGCTACACCTTC.

This clonotype was seen at least ten times. The rearrangement links TRBV6-6 to TRBJ1-5; D might be TRBD1 (5 bases). Germline V CDR1 and CDR2: MNHNY, SVGAGI (reference sequence). This CDR3 has 16 residues. V was clipped by 6 bases and J by 2 bases, with 17 bases between them. In DNA, the CDR3 is TGTGCCAGCAGCGCGGGTTGGGGGGGAGGCAATCAGCCCCAGCATTTT. As protein: CASSAGWGGGNQPQHF.

This clonotype was found many times. This CDR3 reads CASSPRPTGGELFF. CDR3 sequence (DNA): TGTGCCAGCAGCCCCAGACCGACCGGTGGGGAGCTGTTTTTT. V usage is TRBV11-3 and J usage is TRBJ2-2; D is unclear. Germline CDR1 is SGHNT and CDR2 is YENEEA. Trimming shortened V by 5 bases and J by 8 bases, and 15 bases separated the two germline ends. The CDR3 has 14 amino acids. Based on the CDR3 plus reference TRBV11-3 and TRBJ2-2, the full variable domain is EAGVVQSPRYKIIEKKQPVAFWCNPISGHNTLYWYLQNLGQGPELLIRYENEEAVDDSQLPKDRFSAERLKGVDSTLKIQPAELGDSAVYLCASSPRPTGGELFFGEGSRLTVL.

The sample holds many counts of this clonotype. The rearrangement joins TRBV20-1 to TRBJ2-7; TRBD2 is a possible D gene (5 bases). V lost 0 bases and J lost 3, with 18 bases in between. Germline V gene sequence: CDR1 DFQATT, CDR2 SNEGSKA (reference sequence). This CDR3 comprises 16 residues. The CDR3 spells CSARDFSGGPGYEQYF. In nucleotides, the CDR3 is TGCAGTGCTAGAGATTTCTCCGGCGGGCCAGGCTACGAGCAGTACTTC.

This clonotype has a count of ten or more. The J gene is TRBJ1-5, the V gene TRBV6-1, with D perhaps matching TRBD1 (5 bases). V lost 6 bases to trimming and J lost 4 bases, with 13 bases between them. The CDR3 consists of 14 residues. CDR1 MNHNS and CDR2 SASEGT come from the germline V gene. The CDR3 sequence is CASSDGGWNQPQHF. In DNA form, the CDR3 reads TGTGCCAGCAGCGACGGGGGTTGGAATCAGCCCCAGCATTTT.

This clonotype appeared many times. This chain uses TRBV12-3 or TRBV12-4 with TRBJ2-7, with D possibly matching TRBD1 (6 bases). Trimming took 5 bases from V and 0 from J, leaving 11 bases between them. There are 14 residues in the CDR3. CDR3 sequence: CASSVQGSSYEQYF. CDR3 nucleotides: TGTGCCAGCAGTGTACAGGGAAGCTCCTACGAGCAGTACTTC.

At least ten counts were recorded for this clonotype. The chain combines TRBV12-3 or TRBV12-4 with TRBJ1-1; D is unclear. Trimming pared 7 bases from V and 3 bases from J, leaving 9 bases between. The length of the CDR3 is 12 residues. The CDR3 spells CASMSWDTEAFF. The CDR3 coding sequence is TGTGCCAGCATGTCATGGGACACTGAAGCTTTCTTT.

On this clonotype itself: The junction differs from germline at one of its ends, possibly a read error. CDR3 amino acids: CATSDSGVGQQETQYF. The CDR3 nucleotides are TGTGCCACCAGTGATTCGGGTGTTGGACAGCAAGAGACCCAGTACTTC. The chain joins TRBV10-3 to TRBJ2-5; the D gene is possibly TRBD1 (6 bases). There are 16 residues in the CDR3. Germline loops: CDR1 ENHRY, CDR2 SYGVKD.

This clonotype was recorded many times. The chain combines TRBV6-2 or TRBV6-3 with TRBJ2-2, with D uncertain. The V gene lost 5 bases and the J gene lost 5 bases, with 9 bases spanning the gap. In germline, CDR1 is MNHEY, CDR2 SVGEGT. The CDR3 is 13 amino acids. This CDR3 reads CASSMSETGELFF. DNA of the CDR3: TGTGCCAGCAGTATGTCGGAAACCGGGGAGCTGTTTTTT.

This clonotype showed up just once. The J gene is TRBJ1-2, the V gene TRBV7-9; 8 bases match TRBD1. The V segment lost 5 bases and the J segment 5 bases; nucleotides outside the gene matches: 7. CDR3 length: 14 residues. Germline lookup yields CDR1 SEHNR and CDR2 FQNEAQ (reference sequence). The CDR3 DNA reads as TGTGCCAGCAGCCGGACAGGGATTGGGTATGGCTACACCTTC. Protein: CASSRTGIGYGYTF.

This clonotype was counted only a few times. V usage is TRBV4-1 and J usage is TRBJ1-5; D remains unclear. Trimming took 3 bases from V and 4 from J, leaving 16 bases between them. Germline CDR1 and CDR2: MGHRA and YSYEKL. The CDR3 runs to 16 residues. The CDR3 protein is CASSHGWGGNNQPQHF. The CDR3 DNA sequence: TGCGCCAGCAGCCATGGGTGGGGAGGCAATAATCAGCCCCAGCATTTT.

The gene calls are TRBV20-1 and TRBJ1-2, with D unresolved. V lost 2 bases and J lost 4, with 5 bases in between. The CDR3 runs to 11 residues. Germline V gene lookup returns CDR1 DFQATT and CDR2 SNEGSKA (reference sequence). The CDR3 reads CSARLIYGYTF. The CDR3 coding sequence is TGCAGTGCTAGACTGATCTATGGCTACACCTTC.

About this clonotype itself: A much larger clone lies one base from this, so it may be a read error. The V and J genes are TRBV6-5 and TRBJ2-7, with D uncertain. Deletions cut 8 bases from V and 0 bases from J, with 11 bases between. Germline lookup yields CDR1 MNHEY and CDR2 SVGAGI. The CDR3 is made up of 13 amino acids. DNA for the CDR3: TGTGCCAGCGGTTTCCACATCTCCTACGAGCAGTACTTC. Residues: CASGFHISYEQYF.

Only a few counts were recorded for this clonotype. The V gene is TRBV6-1, the J gene TRBJ1-5; 10 bases fit TRBD1. The ends lost 6 bases at V and 3 bases at J; junction bases unmatched: 5. CDR1 and CDR2 (germline): MNHNS, SASEGT. CDR3 size: 15 residues. This chain's CDR3 is CASRRDRGNNQPQHF. The CDR3 nucleotides are TGTGCCAGCAGACGGGACAGGGGAAACAATCAGCCCCAGCATTTT.

The rearrangement links TRBV28 to TRBJ2-5; 7 nucleotides agree with TRBD1. V lost 7 bases and J lost 5; bases outside the gene matches: 10. Looked up from germline, CDR1 is MDHEN and CDR2 is SYDVKM. The CDR3 extends over 14 amino acids. The DNA for the CDR3 is TGTGCCAGCATCCAGGCAGGGGGTGGGGAGACCCAGTACTTC. Translated, it gives CASIQAGGGETQYF.

This clonotype has a count of ten or more. The chain joins TRBV6-2 or TRBV6-3 to TRBJ2-5; TRBD2 aligns across 7 bases. CDR3 length equals 15 residues. The trim removed 6 bases at V and 1 base at J, leaving 8 bases unmatched. Germline V gives CDR1 MNHEY, CDR2 SVGEGT. The CDR3 spells CASRRAGASQETQYF. In DNA form, the CDR3 reads TGTGCCAGCAGAAGGGCGGGAGCCTCCCAAGAGACCCAGTACTTC.

There are many counts of this clonotype. One base away lies a much larger clone, so this may be a sequencing read error. The V call is TRBV20-1, the J call TRBJ2-5; D is unclear. Germline values: CDR1 DFQATT, CDR2 SNEGSKA (reference sequence). The V gene lost 3 bases and the J gene lost 2 bases, with 7 bases spanning the gap. CDR3 length: 12 amino acids. The CDR3 DNA reads TGCAGTGCTAGTTTCCGACAAGAGACCCAGTACTTC. Protein product: CSASFRQETQYF.

This clonotype has ten or more counts. The V and J genes are TRBV6-1 and TRBJ2-2; tentatively, D is TRBD2 (5 bases). The CDR3 is made up of 13 amino acids. Trimming left V 4 bases short and J 3 bases short, with 6 bases between. The germline V gene has CDR1 MNHNS and CDR2 SASEGT. The CDR3 reads CASSGTDTGELFF. The CDR3 DNA is TGTGCCAGCAGTGGGACTGACACCGGGGAGCTGTTTTTT.

This clonotype has at least ten counts. The DNA of the CDR3 is TGTGCCAGCAGTGGGGGGGGAGAAGCTTTCTTT. Translated, it gives CASSGGGEAFF. The chain couples TRBV2 to TRBJ1-1, with a weak D call TRBD1 (5 bases). The V gene lost 4 bases and the J gene lost 8 bases, with 8 bases spanning the gap. The CDR3 is 11 residues long. CDR1 and CDR2 from the germline V gene are SNHLY and FYNNEI.

On this clonotype itself: A much larger clone lies one base from this, so it may be a read error. The V call is TRBV12-3 or TRBV12-4, the J call TRBJ2-2; 9 bases agree with TRBD2. This CDR3 has 16 amino acids. The CDR3: CASSLYGGRAAGELLF. Here the CDR3 DNA reads TGTGCCAGCAGTTTATACGGCGGGAGGGCCGCCGGGGAGCTGTTGTTT.

This clonotype has at least ten counts. The V gene is TRBV6-1, the J gene TRBJ2-6; unclear D gene. In germline, CDR1 is MNHNS, CDR2 SASEGT. The CDR3 is 15 amino acids. The V end lost 1 base, the J end lost 0 bases, and 4 bases lay between the germline ends. The DNA for the CDR3 is TGTGCCAGCAGTGAAGACAGCTCTGGGGCCAACGTCCTGACTTTC. Residues: CASSEDSSGANVLTF.

This clonotype was recorded many times. This chain joins TRBV5-1 and TRBJ2-7; TRBD2 matches 10 bases. The germline V gene has CDR1 SGHRS and CDR2 YFSETQ. V was clipped by 0 bases and J by 7 bases; unmatched bases: 7. The CDR3 sequence is 15 residues long. The CDR3 DNA reads as TGCGCCAGCAGCTTGGGGCTAGCGGGAGTAATGGAGCAGTACTTC. Translating it yields CASSLGLAGVMEQYF.

V gene TRBV12-3 or TRBV12-4 combines with J gene TRBJ1-5; D possibly corresponds to TRBD1 (5 bases). The CDR3 has 14 residues. Trimming left V 4 bases short and J 11 bases short, with 18 bases between. The CDR3 protein is CASSSGTRDGTQHF. The CDR3 DNA is TGTGCCAGCAGTTCCGGGACTCGCGATGGGACCCAGCATTTT.

This clonotype was seen ten or more times. The chain uses TRBV27 and TRBJ1-1; 7 nucleotides agree with TRBD1. Trimming took 3 bases from V and 1 from J; bases not matched to a gene: 8. Germline CDR1 and CDR2: MNHEY and SMNVEV (reference sequence). The CDR3 has 16 residues. Here the CDR3 DNA reads TGTGCCAGCAGTTTTTTCGCGGGACAGACGAACACTGAAGCTTTCTTT. Translation gives CASSFFAGQTNTEAFF.

Of note for this clonotype: Mismatch with germline at one junction end may stem from a read error. J is TRBJ2-4 and V is TRBV6-2 or TRBV6-3; D possibly matches TRBD1 or TRBD2 (5 bases each). The CDR3 covers 15 residues. Germline V gene lookup returns CDR1 MNHEY and CDR2 SVGEGT. In DNA, the CDR3 is TGTGCCAGCAGTTACTCGGGGACGGACGAAAACATTAAGTACTTC. The encoded protein is CASSYSGTDENIKYF.

This clonotype appeared a few times. CDR3 region: CASSDGQGEAFF. The CDR3 nucleotides are TGTGCCAGCAGTGATGGACAGGGCGAAGCTTTCTTT. The chain has TRBV6-1 and TRBJ1-1; 8 nucleotides line up with TRBD1. Losses at the gene ends were 3 bases for V and 8 bases for J; bases not matched to a gene: 2. Germline loops: CDR1 MNHNS, CDR2 SASEGT. The CDR3 length is 12 residues.

As to this clonotype: Since a much larger clone is just one base distant, this may be a read error. The genes are TRBV5-1 and TRBJ2-7, with 12 bases lining up with TRBD2. In germline, CDR1 is SGHRS, CDR2 YFSETQ. This CDR3 has 14 residues. The CDR3 DNA reads TGCGCCAGCAGTCAACTAGCGGGAGGCTACGAGCATTACTTC. This encodes CASSQLAGGYEHYF.

At least ten counts were recorded for this clonotype. The chain combines TRBV7-8 with TRBJ1-1; maybe TRBD1 (5 bases). Trimming removed 0 bases at V and 1 base at J, with 9 bases between. The CDR3 spans 15 residues. CDR1 and CDR2 from the germline V gene are SGHVS and FQNEAQ. The CDR3 DNA reads TGTGCCAGCAGCTTAGCGGGACGGTCGAACACTGAAGCTTTCTTT. Its protein is CASSLAGRSNTEAFF. Drawing the rest from reference TRBV7-8 and TRBJ1-1, the complete variable domain is GAGVSQSPRYKVAKRGQDVALRCDPISGHVSLFWYQQALGQGPEFLTYFQNEAQLDKSGLPSDRFFAERPEGSVSTLKIQRTQQEDSAVYLCASSLAGRSNTEAFFGQGTRLTVV.